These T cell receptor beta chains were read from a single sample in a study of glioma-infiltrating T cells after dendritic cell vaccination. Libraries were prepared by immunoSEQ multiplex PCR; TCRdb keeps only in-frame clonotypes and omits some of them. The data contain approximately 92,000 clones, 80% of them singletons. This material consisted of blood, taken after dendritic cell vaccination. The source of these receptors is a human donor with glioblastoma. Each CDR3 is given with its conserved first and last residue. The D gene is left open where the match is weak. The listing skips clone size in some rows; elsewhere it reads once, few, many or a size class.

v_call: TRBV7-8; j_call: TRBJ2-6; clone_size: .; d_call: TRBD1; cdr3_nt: TGTGCCAGCAGCTCCAAAACGGGACAGGGCAACGTCCTGACTTTC; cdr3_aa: CASSSKTGQGNVLTF
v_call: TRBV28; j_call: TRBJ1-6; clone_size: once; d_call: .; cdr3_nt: TGTGCCAGCAGTTTACACTACACACAGGATTATAATTCACCCCTCCACTTT; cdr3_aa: CASSLHYTQDYNSPLHF
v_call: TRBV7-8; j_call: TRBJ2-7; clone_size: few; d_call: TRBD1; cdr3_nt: TGTGCCAGCAGCTCCAGACAGGGGGCGAGGAGCTCCTACGAGCAGTACTTC; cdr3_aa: CASSSRQGARSSYEQYF
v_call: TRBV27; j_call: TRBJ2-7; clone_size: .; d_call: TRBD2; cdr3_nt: TGTGCCAGCAGTCCTCCCCCCCTAGCGGGAGGGTTCTACGAGCAGTACTTC; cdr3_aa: CASSPPPLAGGFYEQYF
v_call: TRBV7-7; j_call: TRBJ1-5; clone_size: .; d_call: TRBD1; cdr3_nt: TGTGCTAGGTCGGGACAGGGGGCGGCACAGCCCCAGCATTTT; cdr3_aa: CARSGQGAAQPQHF
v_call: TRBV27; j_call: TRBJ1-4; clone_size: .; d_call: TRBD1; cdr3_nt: TGTGCCAGCAGTGTCAGGGGGCGATACGAAAAACTGTTTTTT; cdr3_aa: CASSVRGRYEKLFF
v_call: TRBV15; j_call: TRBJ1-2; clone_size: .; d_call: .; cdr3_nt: TGTGCCACCAGCAGAGTTGCTCACAGGGACTATGGCTACACCTTC; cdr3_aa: CATSRVAHRDYGYTF
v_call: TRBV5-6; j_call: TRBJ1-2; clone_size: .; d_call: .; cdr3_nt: TGTGCCAGCAGCTTGGAGAAGGGGTCGAGAGCTAACTATGGCTACACCTTC; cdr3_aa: CASSLEKGSRANYGYTF
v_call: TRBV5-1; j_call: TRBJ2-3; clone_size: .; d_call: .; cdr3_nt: TGCGCCAGCAGCTTGGGCGCCACGGATACGCAGTATTTT; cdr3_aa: CASSLGATDTQYF
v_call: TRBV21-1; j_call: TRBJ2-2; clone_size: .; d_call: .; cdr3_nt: TGTGCCAGCAGCAAAGTCGGTGTCACCGGGGAGCTGTTTTTT; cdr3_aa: CASSKVGVTGELFF
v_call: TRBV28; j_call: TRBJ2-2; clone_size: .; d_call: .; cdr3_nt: TGTGCCAGCAGTTTAGTCCGGGGAGTGACCGGGGAGCTGTTTTTT; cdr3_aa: CASSLVRGVTGELFF
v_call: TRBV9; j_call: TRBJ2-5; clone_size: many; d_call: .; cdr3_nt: TGTGCCAGCAGCGTAGAAGGAGGAGCTCCCCAAGAGACCCAGTACTTC; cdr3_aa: CASSVEGGAPQETQYF
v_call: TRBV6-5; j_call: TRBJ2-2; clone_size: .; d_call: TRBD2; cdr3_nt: TGTGCCAGCTGGCGGGAGCCCGGGGAGCTGTTTTTT; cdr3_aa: CASWREPGELFF
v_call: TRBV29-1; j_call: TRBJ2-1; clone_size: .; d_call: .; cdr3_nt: TGCAGCGCCTACTACGATGAGCAGTTCTTC; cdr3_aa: CSAYYDEQFF
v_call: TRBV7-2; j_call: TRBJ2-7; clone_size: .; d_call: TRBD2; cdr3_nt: TGTGCCAGCAGCTCGCCCCTAGCGGGGGGTTCCTACGAGCAGTACTTC; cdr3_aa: CASSSPLAGGSYEQYF
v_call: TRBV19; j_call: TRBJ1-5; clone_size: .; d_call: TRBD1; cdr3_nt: TGTGCCAGCCTAGAAACAGGGGGCTGGGATCAGCCCCAGCATTTT; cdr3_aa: CASLETGGWDQPQHF
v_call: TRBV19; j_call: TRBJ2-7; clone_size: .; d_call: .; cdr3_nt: TGTGCCAGCCGGGACACAGCCTACGAGCAGTACTTC; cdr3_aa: CASRDTAYEQYF
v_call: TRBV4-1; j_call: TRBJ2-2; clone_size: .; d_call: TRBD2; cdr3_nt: TGCGCCAGCAGCCGGATCGGGGGGGCCACCGGGGAGCTGTTTTTT; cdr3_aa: CASSRIGGATGELFF
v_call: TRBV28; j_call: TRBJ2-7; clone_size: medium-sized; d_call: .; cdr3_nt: TGTGCCAGCAGTGGGCCGCCTTCCTACGAGCAGTACTTC; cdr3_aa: CASSGPPSYEQYF
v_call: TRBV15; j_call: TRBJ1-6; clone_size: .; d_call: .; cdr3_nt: TGTGCCACCAGCAGATTCAGCGGGAACCAGGGGACCAGAGGATCACCCCTCCACTTT; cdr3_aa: CATSRFSGNQGTRGSPLHF
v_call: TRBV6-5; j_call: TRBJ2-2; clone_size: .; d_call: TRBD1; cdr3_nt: TGTGCCAGCAGCGGACAGGGGTACACCGGGGAGCTGTTTTTT; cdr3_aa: CASSGQGYTGELFF
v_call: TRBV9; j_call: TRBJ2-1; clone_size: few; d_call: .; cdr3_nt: TGTGCCAGCAGCGTAGGGCCAGGCGTCTCTAATGAGCAGTTCTTC; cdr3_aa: CASSVGPGVSNEQFF
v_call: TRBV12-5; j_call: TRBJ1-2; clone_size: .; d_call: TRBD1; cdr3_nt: TGTGCTAGTGGTTGGGATCCCGGGACAGGGGGTCCCTATGGCTACACCTTC; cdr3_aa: CASGWDPGTGGPYGYTF
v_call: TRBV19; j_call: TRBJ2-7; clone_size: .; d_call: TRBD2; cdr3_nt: TGTGCCAGTAGATCGGGAGGGGGACTAGACCGAACGGGGCAGTACTTC; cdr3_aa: CASRSGGGLDRTGQYF
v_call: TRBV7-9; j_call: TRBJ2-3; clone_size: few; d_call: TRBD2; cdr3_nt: TGTGCCAGCAGCTTAGCCCCCGGACTAGCGGGGGGACATACGCAGTATTTT; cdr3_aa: CASSLAPGLAGGHTQYF
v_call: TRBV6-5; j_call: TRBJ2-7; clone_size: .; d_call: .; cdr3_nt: TGTGCCAGCAGGCAGAGTAGGGGATCCTACGAGCAGTACTTC; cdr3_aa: CASRQSRGSYEQYF
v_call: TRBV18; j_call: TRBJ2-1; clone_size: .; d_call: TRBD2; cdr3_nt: TGTGCCAGCTCCCGGACTAGTCAGGAGCAGTTCTTC; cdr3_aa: CASSRTSQEQFF
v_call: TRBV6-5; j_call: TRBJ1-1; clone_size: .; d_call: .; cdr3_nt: TGTGCCAGCAGAGTAGGGGTGATGAACACTGAAGCTTTCTTT; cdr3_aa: CASRVGVMNTEAFF
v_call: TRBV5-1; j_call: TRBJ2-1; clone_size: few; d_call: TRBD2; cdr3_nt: TGCGCCAGCAGTACTAGCGGCTACAATGAGCAGTTCTTC; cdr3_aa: CASSTSGYNEQFF
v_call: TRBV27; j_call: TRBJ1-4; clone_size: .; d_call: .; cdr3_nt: TGTGCCAGCAGTCGGCGGCTTAATGAAAAACTGTTTTTT; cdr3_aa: CASSRRLNEKLFF
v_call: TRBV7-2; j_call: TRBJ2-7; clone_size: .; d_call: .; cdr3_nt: TGTGCCAGCAGCTTAGCAGGGCCGGGGAATTCTTACGAGCAGTACTTC; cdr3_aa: CASSLAGPGNSYEQYF
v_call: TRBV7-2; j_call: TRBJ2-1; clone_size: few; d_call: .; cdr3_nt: TGTGCCAGCCTCCCAGGGGCGCTATACAATGAGCAGTTCTTC; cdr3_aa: CASLPGALYNEQFF
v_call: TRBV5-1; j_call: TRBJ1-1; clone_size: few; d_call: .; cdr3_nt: TGCGCCAGCAGCTTGACGACAGGAGCGAGCACTGAAGCTTTCTTT; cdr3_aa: CASSLTTGASTEAFF
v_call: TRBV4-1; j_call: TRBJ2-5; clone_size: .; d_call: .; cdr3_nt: TGCGCCAGCAGCCAGGCCCCCCTCTTCGGGTCGCAAGAGACCCAGTACTTC; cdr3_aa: CASSQAPLFGSQETQYF
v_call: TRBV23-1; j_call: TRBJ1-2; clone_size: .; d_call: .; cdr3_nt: TGCGCCAGACAAGCTAACTATGGCTACACCTTC; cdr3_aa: CARQANYGYTF
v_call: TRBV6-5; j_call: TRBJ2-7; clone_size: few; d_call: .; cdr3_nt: TGTGCCAGCAGTTTACTTCAGGGGATTGGGGTCTACGAGCAGTACTTC; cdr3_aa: CASSLLQGIGVYEQYF
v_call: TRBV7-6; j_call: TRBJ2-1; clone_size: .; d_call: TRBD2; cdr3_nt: TGTGCCAGCAGCGGAGTGGGCGGGGGGGGATACAATGAGCAGTTCTTC; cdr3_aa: CASSGVGGGGYNEQFF
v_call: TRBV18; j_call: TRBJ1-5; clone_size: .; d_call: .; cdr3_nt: TGTGCCAGCTCACCGGTGGGGGGACAGCCCCAGCATTTT; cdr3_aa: CASSPVGGQPQHF
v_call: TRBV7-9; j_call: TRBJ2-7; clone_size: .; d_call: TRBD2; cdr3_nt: TGTGCCAGCAGCGCACGACTAGCGGCGCTCTACGAGCAGTACTTC; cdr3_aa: CASSARLAALYEQYF
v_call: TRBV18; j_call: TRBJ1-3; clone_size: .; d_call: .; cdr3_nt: TGTGCCAGCTCACCCCCGACAGGAACGGGAAACACCATATATTTT; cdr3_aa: CASSPPTGTGNTIYF
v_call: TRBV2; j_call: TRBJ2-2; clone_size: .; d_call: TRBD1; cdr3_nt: TGTGCCAGCAGATCGGACAGGGGGAACACCGGGGAGCTGTTTTTT; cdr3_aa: CASRSDRGNTGELFF
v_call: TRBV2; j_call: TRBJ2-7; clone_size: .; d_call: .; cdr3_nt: TGTGCCAGCAGTGCTCAGGGTTTTACTGGAGAGCAGTACTTC; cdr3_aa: CASSAQGFTGEQYF
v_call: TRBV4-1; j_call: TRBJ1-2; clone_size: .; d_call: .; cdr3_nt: TGCGCCAGCAGCCAAGATTCGGGGGTTGGCTATGGCTACACCTTC; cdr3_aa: CASSQDSGVGYGYTF
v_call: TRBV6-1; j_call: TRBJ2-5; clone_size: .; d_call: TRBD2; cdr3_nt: TGTGCCAGCAGTGAAGCCTGGGGGGGGGAGCGGCGAAAGACCCAGTACTTC; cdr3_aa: CASSEAWGGERRKTQYF
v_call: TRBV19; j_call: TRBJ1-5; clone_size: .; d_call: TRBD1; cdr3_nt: TGTGCCAGTAGTATCAGACAGGGCGGTCAGCCCCAGCATTTT; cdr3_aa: CASSIRQGGQPQHF
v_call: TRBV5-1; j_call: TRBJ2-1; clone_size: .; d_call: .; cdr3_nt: TGCGCCAGCAGCTTGTCCTTGGGGGCAGAATACAATGAGCAGTTCTTC; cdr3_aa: CASSLSLGAEYNEQFF
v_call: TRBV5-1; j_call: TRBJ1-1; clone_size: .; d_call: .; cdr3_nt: TGCGCCAGCAGCTTGGTCTCGGGAAACACTGAAGCTTTCTTT; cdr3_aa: CASSLVSGNTEAFF
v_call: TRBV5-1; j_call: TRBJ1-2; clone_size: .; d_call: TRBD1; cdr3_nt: TGCGCCAGCAGCTTGGGACAGCTAGGGACAGAGGGTGGCTACACCTTC; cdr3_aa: CASSLGQLGTEGGYTF
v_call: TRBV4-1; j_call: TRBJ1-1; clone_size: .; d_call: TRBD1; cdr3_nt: TGCGCCAGCAGCCAGGCCTACAGGGGAATGTACACTGAAGCTTTCTTT; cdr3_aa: CASSQAYRGMYTEAFF
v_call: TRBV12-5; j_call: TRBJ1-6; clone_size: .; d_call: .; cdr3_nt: TGTGCTAGTGGTTTGGTATCTGCAGGGGCGATCAATTCACCCCTCCACTTT; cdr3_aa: CASGLVSAGAINSPLHF
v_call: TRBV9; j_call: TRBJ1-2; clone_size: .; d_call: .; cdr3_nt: TGTGCCAGCAGCGTTGGGGGAGGGCTCTATGGCTACACCTTC; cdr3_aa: CASSVGGGLYGYTF
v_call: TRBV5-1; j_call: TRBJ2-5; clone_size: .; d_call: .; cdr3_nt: TGCGCCAGCAGCGGAGGGGTATACCAAGAGACCCAGTACTTC; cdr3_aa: CASSGGVYQETQYF
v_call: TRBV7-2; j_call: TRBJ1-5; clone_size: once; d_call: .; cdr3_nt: TGTGCCAGCAGCTTAGGCCTCAGGCCTAGCAATCAGCCCCAGCATTTT; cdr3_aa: CASSLGLRPSNQPQHF
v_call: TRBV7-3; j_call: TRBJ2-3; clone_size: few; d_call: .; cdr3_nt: TGTGCCAGCAGCTTACGGACAGTTGCAGATACGCAGTATTTT; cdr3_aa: CASSLRTVADTQYF
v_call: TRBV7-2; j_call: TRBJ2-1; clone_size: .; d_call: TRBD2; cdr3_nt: TGTGCCAGCAGCTTAGGACTAGCGGGGGTGGATGAGCAGTTCTTC; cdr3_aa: CASSLGLAGVDEQFF
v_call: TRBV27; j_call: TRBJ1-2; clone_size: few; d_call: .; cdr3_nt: TGTGCCAGCAGTATTGTCTCAGGGAACTATGGCTACACCTTC; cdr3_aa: CASSIVSGNYGYTF
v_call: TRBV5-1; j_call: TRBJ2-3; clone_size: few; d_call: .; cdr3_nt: TGCGCCAGCAGCTTGGTAGGGGGTGGCACAGATACGCAGTATTTT; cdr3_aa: CASSLVGGGTDTQYF
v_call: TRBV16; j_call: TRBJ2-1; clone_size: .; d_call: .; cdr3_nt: TGTGCCAGCAGCCAATCGACAGTAGATAGTGAGCAGTTCTTC; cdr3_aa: CASSQSTVDSEQFF
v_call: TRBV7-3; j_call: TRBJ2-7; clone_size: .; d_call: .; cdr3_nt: TGTGCCAGCAGCTTAACTTCCGGGAATGCCTACGAGCAGTACTTC; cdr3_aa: CASSLTSGNAYEQYF